The sequence of this T cell receptor beta chain was determined in a study of blood T cell dynamics during melanoma immunotherapy. As for the study in general: Patients with metastatic melanoma got pembrolizumab or nivolumab-ipilimumab as first-line care.

This CDR3 has 16 residues. The germline CDR1 and CDR2 sequences are SQVTM and ANQGSEA. J lost 0 bases, V lost 7 bases, and 11 bases had no gene match. Points from the study as a whole: PBMC repertoires of eventual disease-control patients split at W3 into clonality or diversity gains.

Every bulk PBMC sample received the same 350 ng of DNA. This table comes from immunoSEQ multiplex PCR, and its TCRdb copy is limited to in-frame clones, with some not included. This table holds 9,500 to 15,000 clones, roughly 90% found once. Time point meaning: week 3, after first cycle of checkpoint inhibitor. This clone was detected once. Its specificity is unknown. The chain joins TRBV29-1 to TRBJ2-1; 8 positions match TRBD2. The TCR originated in a human donor with melanoma. This specimen consisted of blood, obtained from a patient treated with checkpoint blockade. In nucleotides, the CDR3 is TGCAGCGCCCAAACCATAAGCGGGGGCTCCTACAATGAGCAGTTCTTC. Translation: CSAQTISGGSYNEQFF.